This T cell receptor (beta chain) was captured in a study of blood T cell repertoires in COVID-19. Overall study: The United States, Italy and Spain supplied acute and convalescent COVID-19 samples.

Per the original methods: The authors estimated nucleated cell counts from reference gene primer amplification. Only in-frame clones appear in the TCRdb table, and some are missing; sequencing was by immunoSEQ multiplex PCR. V, J and clone size were drawn from that table, and D and trimming were deduced from the DNA. The table shows approximately 76,000 clones, with roughly 87% occurring only once. V dropped 8 bases and J dropped 6 bases, with 16 bases sitting between them. Germline V gives CDR1 MDHEN, CDR2 SYDVKM. The CDR3 loop spans 14 amino acids. V is TRBV28 and J is TRBJ1-4, with D possibly matching TRBD1 (5 bases). This receptor was identified in a man aged 50 or older with acute or convalescent COVID-19. Sequences were obtained from peripheral blood. CDR3 loop: CASQNRQIYEKLFF. The CDR3 DNA is TGTGCCAGCCAAAATCGACAGATATATGAAAAACTGTTTTTT.